Following are 22 T cell receptor beta chains from one sample sequenced in a study of T cell responses to AZD1222 COVID-19 vaccine. Using immunoSEQ multiplex PCR, the repertoire was profiled, and TCRdb retains in-frame clones only, with some absent. The repertoire holds more than 65,000 clones, with about 86% as singletons. This specimen consisted of peripheral blood, obtained on day 0 of AZD1222 vaccination. Source of these receptors: an adult in good health.

The chain has TRBV9 and TRBJ2-5, with D possibly matching TRBD2 (5 bases). The CDR3 covers 12 residues. Per the germline V gene, CDR1 is SGDLS and CDR2 is YYNGEE. The V end lost 2 bases, the J end lost 5 bases, and 7 bases lay between the germline ends. The CDR3 nucleotides read TGTGCCAGCAGCGTCGGGGAGGAGACCCAGTACTTC. Protein product: CASSVGEETQYF.

This chain links TRBV5-1 with TRBJ2-1, with 10 bases fitting TRBD1. Germline loops: CDR1 SGHRS, CDR2 YFSETQ. The CDR3 has 15 amino acids. Trimming removed 0 bases from V and 4 bases from J; junction bases left unmatched: 1. The CDR3 loop reads CASSLGQGAYNEQFF. The CDR3 DNA is TGCGCCAGCAGCTTGGGACAGGGGGCTTACAATGAGCAGTTCTTC.

This chain joins TRBV5-1 and TRBJ2-5; the D gene could be TRBD1 or TRBD2 (5 bases each). The V gene's germline CDR1 is SGHRS and CDR2 YFSETQ. The CDR3 length is 15 residues. V was trimmed by 6 bases and J by 4 bases, leaving 19 bases between them. CDR3: CASIFGDGTGETQYF. In DNA, the CDR3 is TGCGCCAGCATCTTTGGGGACGGAACTGGAGAGACCCAGTACTTC. The variable domain in full, completed from reference TRBV5-1 and TRBJ2-5, reads KAGVTQTPRYLIKTRGQQVTLSCSPISGHRSVSWYQQTPGQGLQFLFEYFSETQRNKGNFPGRFSGRQFSNSRSEMNVSTLELGDSALYLCASIFGDGTGETQYFGPGTRLLVL.

The genes are TRBV6-5 and TRBJ1-2; 7 positions agree with TRBD1. Germline CDR1 MNHEY, CDR2 SVGAGI. The CDR3 spans 14 residues. Unmatched junction bases numbered 7, after V lost 5 bases and J lost 4 bases. This chain's CDR3 is CASSQTGSGYGYTF. DNA for the CDR3: TGTGCCAGCAGTCAGACAGGGAGTGGCTATGGCTACACCTTC.

For the CDR3, the DNA is TGTGCTAGTGGTCCCACAGTCGGGGAGCAGTACTTC. Translation gives CASGPTVGEQYF. This sequence joins TRBV12-5 and TRBJ2-7; no clear D gene. Germline V gene sequence: CDR1 LGHNT, CDR2 FRNRAP. This CDR3 contains 12 residues. Trimming removed 5 bases from V and 7 bases from J, with 12 bases in between.

This sequence joins TRBV6-5 and TRBJ1-4; possibly TRBD1 for D (6 bases). V was clipped by 8 bases and J by 7 bases, with 14 bases between them. Germline CDR1 reads MNHEY; CDR2 reads SVGAGI. The CDR3 totals 13 residues. The CDR3 reads CASQYREREKLFF. CDR3 coding DNA: TGTGCCAGCCAGTACAGGGAGCGTGAAAAACTGTTTTTT.

V is TRBV7-2 and J is TRBJ2-7; D possibly matches TRBD1 or TRBD2 (5 bases each). Germline V gene lookup returns CDR1 SGHTA and CDR2 FQGNSA. This CDR3 spans 15 amino acids. Trimming pared 5 bases from V and 2 bases from J, leaving 16 bases between. The CDR3 DNA reads as TGTGCCAGCAGCCAATACCGGGACCCGACCTACGAGCAGTACTTC. It codes for CASSQYRDPTYEQYF.

The J gene is TRBJ1-2, the V gene TRBV28; D is undetermined. Trimming removed 6 bases at V and 7 bases at J, with 18 bases between. The CDR3 loop spans 14 amino acids. Germline CDR1 reads MDHEN; CDR2 reads SYDVKM. CDR3 protein: CASRSGPQIGGYTF. The CDR3 bases are TGTGCCAGCAGGTCCGGGCCCCAGATCGGTGGCTACACCTTC.

This clone came up a few times. The chain couples TRBV5-1 to TRBJ1-4, with 9 bases lining up with TRBD1. Germline V gene data show CDR1 as SGHRS and CDR2 as YFSETQ. The CDR3 runs to 15 residues. Losses at the gene ends were 4 bases for V and 3 bases for J; bases not matched to a gene: 4. The CDR3, as DNA: TGCGCCAGCAGCACACAGGGGGCCCCTAATGAAAAACTGTTTTTT. Its translation is CASSTQGAPNEKLFF. The full variable domain, in which reference TRBV5-1 and TRBJ1-4 provide the parts outside the CDR3, is KAGVTQTPRYLIKTRGQQVTLSCSPISGHRSVSWYQQTPGQGLQFLFEYFSETQRNKGNFPGRFSGRQFSNSRSEMNVSTLELGDSALYLCASSTQGAPNEKLFFGSGTQLSVL.

The chain recombines TRBV18 with TRBJ2-2; tentatively, D is TRBD2 (6 bases). The V gene lost 2 bases and the J gene lost 8 bases, with 36 bases spanning the gap. The CDR3 covers 22 residues. CDR1 is KGHSH, CDR2 LQKENI, per germline. The CDR3 region is CASSPFGAGRLSGTGDSGELFF. The CDR3 nucleotides read TGTGCCAGCTCACCATTCGGGGCAGGACGACTATCCGGGACGGGAGACTCAGGGGAGCTGTTTTTT. The full variable domain, with the rest looked up from reference TRBV18 and TRBJ2-2, is NAGVMQNPRHLVRRRGQEARLRCSPMKGHSHVYWYRQLPEEGLKFMVYLQKENIIDESGMPKERFSAEFPKEGPSILRIQQVVRGDSAAYFCASSPFGAGRLSGTGDSGELFFGEGSRLTVL.

This sequence joins TRBV7-3 and TRBJ2-5; 8 bases match TRBD1. This CDR3 region has 15 residues. Germline assignment: CDR1 SGHTA and CDR2 FQGTGA. Trimming cost V 3 bases and J 5 bases; bases outside gene matches: 8. The CDR3 DNA sequence: TGTGCCAGCAGCTTGGACAGGGCGGGTCAGGAGACCCAGTACTTC. Translation: CASSLDRAGQETQYF.

The chain joins TRBV27 to TRBJ2-5; D possibly corresponds to TRBD2 (5 bases). Germline values: CDR1 MNHEY, CDR2 SMNVEV (reference sequence). The CDR3 contains 13 residues. With 3 bases removed from V and 3 bases from J, the gap between germline ends came to 8 bases. CDR3 sequence: CASSFGSKETQYF. DNA for the CDR3: TGTGCCAGCAGTTTTGGGAGTAAAGAGACCCAGTACTTC.

The chain uses TRBV11-2 and TRBJ1-2, with TRBD1 identical over 7 bases. Germline V CDR1 and CDR2: SGHAT, FQNNGV. J was trimmed by 2 bases and V by 0 bases; bases with no gene match: 12. There are 18 residues in the CDR3. The CDR3 nucleotides are TGTGCCAGCAGCTTAGACAGGGGGTTCGGATCTACCAACTATGGCTACACCTTC. It codes for CASSLDRGFGSTNYGYTF.

This clone was picked up many times. This chain joins TRBV19 and TRBJ2-3; D is ambiguous. V lost 5 bases to trimming and J lost 5 bases, with 11 bases between them. The CDR3 contains 13 residues. The germline CDR1 and CDR2 sequences are LNHDA and SQIVND (reference sequence). The CDR3 bases are TGTGCCAGTAGTTATACATCGGTAGATACGCAGTATTTT. Amino acid sequence: CASSYTSVDTQYF.

This chain connects TRBV5-1 to TRBJ2-3; the match to TRBD2 covers 9 bases. Germline assignment: CDR1 SGHRS and CDR2 YFSETQ. V lost 4 bases to trimming and J lost 2 bases; unmatched junction nucleotides: 5. The length of the CDR3 is 15 residues. CDR3 sequence reads: CASSPRLADTDTQYF. Here the CDR3 DNA reads TGCGCCAGCAGCCCGCGACTAGCGGACACAGATACGCAGTATTTT.

This clone appeared a single time. The chain uses TRBV7-9 and TRBJ1-4, with D unresolved. Between the trimmed V and J ends, which lost 4 bases and 3 bases, there was a span of 12 bases. This CDR3 is built from 15 residues. CDR1 and CDR2 from the germline V gene are SEHNR and FQNEAQ (reference sequence). The CDR3 DNA sequence: TGTGCCAGCAGCTCGATGGTGGTGGCTAATGAAAAACTGTTTTTT. Its translation is CASSSMVVANEKLFF.

The chain has TRBV5-1 and TRBJ2-3; 9 nucleotides agree with TRBD2. The CDR3 consists of 17 residues. With 2 bases clipped from V and 2 bases from J, the junction kept 9 bases outside the gene matches. Germline CDR1 SGHRS, CDR2 YFSETQ. CDR3 bases: TGCGCCAGCAGCTTAGAGGAGCGGGGGGACTACACAGATACGCAGTATTTT. This encodes CASSLEERGDYTDTQYF.

The table lists this clone with a count of one. The chain recombines TRBV27 with TRBJ2-7, with TRBD1 matching over 12 bases. V lost 3 bases and J lost 7; bases outside the gene matches: 7. Germline CDR1 reads MNHEY; CDR2 reads SMNVEV (reference sequence). CDR3 length equals 15 residues. CDR3 DNA sequence: TGTGCCAGCAGTTTTGGGACAGGGGGCTCGAATGAGCAGTACTTC. This codes for CASSFGTGGSNEQYF.

The chain carries TRBV19 and TRBJ1-2; 7 bases fit TRBD1. Germline lookup yields CDR1 LNHDA and CDR2 SQIVND (reference sequence). V was pared by 4 bases and J by 0 bases, with 5 bases of the junction left unmatched. This CDR3 spans 15 amino acids. Written as DNA, the CDR3 is TGTGCCAGTAGTAGCCGGGACAGAGCTAACTATGGCTACACCTTC. Protein product: CASSSRDRANYGYTF. Full variable domain (missing parts from reference TRBV19 and TRBJ1-2): DGGITQSPKYLFRKEGQNVTLSCEQNLNHDAMYWYRQDPGQGLRLIYYSQIVNDFQKGDIAEGYSVSREKKESFPLTVTSAQKNPTAFYLCASSSRDRANYGYTFGSGTRLTVV.

CDR3 region: CASSLPPSGRAGEQFF. The CDR3 DNA reads TGCGCCAGCAGCTTGCCCCCCAGCGGGAGGGCCGGTGAGCAGTTCTTC. V and J are TRBV5-1 and TRBJ2-1; 10 bases match TRBD2. V lost 1 base, J lost 9 bases, and 10 bases stayed unmatched. Germline V CDR1 and CDR2: SGHRS, YFSETQ. The CDR3 runs 16 residues. Full variable domain (remainder filled in from reference TRBV5-1 and TRBJ2-1): KAGVTQTPRYLIKTRGQQVTLSCSPISGHRSVSWYQQTPGQGLQFLFEYFSETQRNKGNFPGRFSGRQFSNSRSEMNVSTLELGDSALYLCASSLPPSGRAGEQFFGPGTRLTVL.

On this clone itself: The junction departs from the called germline gene at one end, perhaps through a read error. This chain links TRBV2 with TRBJ1-2, with a weak D call TRBD1 (6 bases). Germline V gene sequence: CDR1 SNHLY, CDR2 FYNNEI. The CDR3 is 14 amino acids. The chain's CDR3 is CASSGGGAKYGYTF. For the CDR3, the DNA is TGTGCCAGCAGTGGGGGGGGCGCTAAATATGGCTACACCTTC.

This rearrangement joins TRBV10-3 to TRBJ1-1; D gene ambiguous. With 4 bases removed from V and 0 bases from J, the gap between germline ends came to 9 bases. The germline CDR1 and CDR2 sequences are ENHRY and SYGVKD. The CDR3 length is 14 residues. DNA for the CDR3: TGTGCCATCAGTGGCGGAGCCTTGAACACTGAAGCTTTCTTT. It is translated as CAISGGALNTEAFF.